This TCR beta chain was identified during a study of T cell responses to AZD1222 COVID-19 vaccine. Unmatched junction bases numbered 7, after V lost 2 bases and J lost 4 bases. Germline values: CDR1 GTSNPN, CDR2 SVGIG (reference sequence). The CDR3 length is 15 residues. Second-dose intervals of approximately 4 or approximately 12 weeks were pooled. Assay used: immunoSEQ multiplex PCR; TCRdb lists only in-frame clones, some missing. The sample has about 110,000 clones, approximately 94% seen once. The chain employs TRBV30 and TRBJ2-2, with 7 bases matching TRBD1. The clonotype originates from an adult who received the AZD1222 COVID-19 vaccine. The specimen comprised peripheral blood, sampled 28 days after the second AZD1222 dose. CDR3 in DNA: TGTGCCTGGAGTTTCGAGACAGGGCGCACCGGGGAGCTGTTTTTT. Protein sequence: CAWSFETGRTGELFF.